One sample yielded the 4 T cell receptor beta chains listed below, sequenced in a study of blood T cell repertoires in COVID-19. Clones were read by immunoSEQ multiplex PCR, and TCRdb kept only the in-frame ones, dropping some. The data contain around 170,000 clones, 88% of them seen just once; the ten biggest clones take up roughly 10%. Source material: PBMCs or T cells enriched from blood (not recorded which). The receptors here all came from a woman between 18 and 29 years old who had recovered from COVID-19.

Written as DNA, the CDR3 is TGTGCCAGCAGTTACCTGGGGCTAACGAGGACTGAAGCTTTCTTT. The encoded protein is CASSYLGLTRTEAFF. The rearrangement uses TRBV6-6 and TRBJ1-1; possible D gene TRBD1, 5 bases. CDR1 MNHNY and CDR2 SVGAGI come from the germline V gene (reference sequence). The CDR3 covers 15 residues. With 2 bases removed from V and 5 bases from J, the gap between germline ends came to 15 bases.

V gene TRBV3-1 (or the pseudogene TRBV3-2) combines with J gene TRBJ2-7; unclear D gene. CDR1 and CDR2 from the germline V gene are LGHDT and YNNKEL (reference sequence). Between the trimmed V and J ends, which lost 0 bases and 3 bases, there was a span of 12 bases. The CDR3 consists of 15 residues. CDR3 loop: CASSQDRRNYYEQYF. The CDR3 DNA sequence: TGTGCCAGCAGCCAAGATCGACGGAACTACTACGAGCAGTACTTC.

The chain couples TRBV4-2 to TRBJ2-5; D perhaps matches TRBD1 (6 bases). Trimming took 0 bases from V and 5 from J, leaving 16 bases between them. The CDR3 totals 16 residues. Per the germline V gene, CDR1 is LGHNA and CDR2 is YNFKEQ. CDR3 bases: TGTGCCAGCAGCCAAGATCTATTGGGGGCTTTGGAGACCCAGTACTTC. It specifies CASSQDLLGALETQYF.

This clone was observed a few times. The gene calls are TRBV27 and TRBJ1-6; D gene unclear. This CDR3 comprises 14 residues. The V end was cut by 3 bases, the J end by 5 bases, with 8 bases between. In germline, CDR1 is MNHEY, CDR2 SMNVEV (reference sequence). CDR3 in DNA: TGTGCCAGCAGTTTCAGAAGTAATAATTCACCCCTCCACTTT. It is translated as CASSFRSNNSPLHF.